The T cell receptor beta chain under discussion was sequenced for a study of preoperative IRX-2 immunotherapy in early breast cancer. As to this clone: An end of the junction differs from the germline gene, which may be a read error.

As to treatment: preoperative locoregional IRX-2 cytokine immunotherapy. Patients received preoperative, locoregional IRX-2 cytokine immunotherapy in a phase Ib study. CDR3 length equals 11 residues. The germline V gene encodes CDR1 MDHEN and CDR2 SYDVKM. Produced via immunoSEQ multiplex PCR; TCRdb's table is partial and in-frame only. The table shows some 25,000 clones, with roughly nine tenths occurring only once. This receptor was taken from a human donor with breast cancer. This material consisted of tumor tissue, taken after IRX-2 immunotherapy. The rearrangement uses TRBV28 and TRBJ2-7; D is possibly TRBD1 or TRBD2 (5 bases each). This CDR3 reads CASSLWGVGDF. The CDR3 DNA follows: TGTGCCAGCAGTTTATGGGGGGTTGGGGACTTC.